The entry below gives a single TCR beta chain sequence along with its context. The germline gives CDR1 MNHNS, CDR2 SASEGT. This CDR3 is built from 15 residues. V gave up 1 base and J gave up 3 bases, with 13 bases separating them. The sample is drawn from a study of control samples from healthy donors and cancer patients. Assay used: immunoSEQ multiplex PCR; TCRdb lists only in-frame clones, some missing. The data contain some 130,000 clones, approximately 90% of them singletons. This TCR derives from a young man in good health. V usage is TRBV6-1 and J usage is TRBJ2-7; maybe TRBD1 (6 bases). Source material: blood. The CDR3 bases are TGTGCCAGCAGTGAAGTCCCAGGGGCGGTCTACGAGCAGTACTTC. This gives the protein CASSEVPGAVYEQYF.